These T cell receptor beta chains were read from a single sample in a study of spatial heterogeneity in lung cancer. TCRdb recomputed calls from the 5' RACE reads with MiXCR, one row per CDR3 protein. Of 100,000 to 120,000 distinct CDR3 sequences listed, roughly 10% were seen once; the top ten hold 24%. The material sequenced was PBMCs, taken at follow-up. These receptors came from a female donor with early-stage non-small cell lung cancer. CDR3s include the opening cysteine and the closing phenylalanine or tryptophan. The D gene is left open where the match is weak. Not every row has a clone size; where given, it reads once, few, many or a size class.

J gene: TRBJ1-1
clone size: many
D gene: TRBD1
V gene: TRBV5-4
CDR3 DNA: TGTGCCAGCAGCTTGGGCGGGACAGGGAACACTGAAGCTTTCTTT
CDR3 protein: CASSLGGTGNTEAFF

J gene: TRBJ2-3
clone size: .
D gene: .
V gene: TRBV14
CDR3 DNA: TGTGCCAGCAGTCTACGGACAGATAGCACAGATACGCAGTATTTT
CDR3 protein: CASSLRTDSTDTQYF

J gene: TRBJ2-1
clone size: .
D gene: .
V gene: TRBV18
CDR3 DNA: TGTGCCAGCTCACCAAGTCGGGACAATGAGCAGTTCTTC
CDR3 protein: CASSPSRDNEQFF

J gene: TRBJ1-2
clone size: many
D gene: .
V gene: TRBV24-1
CDR3 DNA: TGTGCCACCAGTGCCACAACCGGGACCACTATCGGCTACACCTTC
CDR3 protein: CATSATTGTTIGYTF

J gene: TRBJ2-2
clone size: .
D gene: .
V gene: TRBV9
CDR3 DNA: TGTGCCAGCAGCACCCAAGGGGGGGCGCGGTGGCCCGGGGAGCTGTTTTTT
CDR3 protein: CASSTQGGARWPGELFF

J gene: TRBJ1-4
clone size: .
D gene: .
V gene: TRBV7-9
CDR3 DNA: TGTGCCAGCAGCTTCGCAACGTATAATGAAAAACTGTTTTTT
CDR3 protein: CASSFATYNEKLFF

J gene: TRBJ1-5
clone size: many
D gene: .
V gene: TRBV5-6
CDR3 DNA: TGTGCCAGCAGCTACGGACAGTCCTATCAGCCCCAGCATTTT
CDR3 protein: CASSYGQSYQPQHF

J gene: TRBJ1-5
clone size: .
D gene: .
V gene: TRBV6-2/TRBV6-3
CDR3 DNA: TGTGCCAGCAGTTACGCAGGGGAACAGCCCCAGCATTTT
CDR3 protein: CASSYAGEQPQHF

J gene: TRBJ2-1
clone size: .
D gene: .
V gene: TRBV20-1
CDR3 DNA: TGCAGTGCTAGAGTATCCAGTGGAGGGTATGAGCAGTTCTTC
CDR3 protein: CSARVSSGGYEQFF

J gene: TRBJ2-4
clone size: .
D gene: TRBD1
V gene: TRBV5-6
CDR3 DNA: TGTGCCAGCAATCGACAGGGTACCAAAAACATTCAGTACTTC
CDR3 protein: CASNRQGTKNIQYF

J gene: TRBJ2-2
clone size: .
D gene: .
V gene: TRBV12-3/TRBV12-4
CDR3 DNA: TGTGCCAGCAGAGACGGCCCGAGGGAGGCCACCGGGGAGCTGTTTTTT
CDR3 protein: CASRDGPREATGELFF

J gene: TRBJ2-7
clone size: many
D gene: .
V gene: TRBV7-8
CDR3 DNA: TGTGCCAGCAGCTTACAAGCAGACGGCGACTCCTACGAGCAGTACTTC
CDR3 protein: CASSLQADGDSYEQYF

J gene: TRBJ1-6
clone size: .
D gene: TRBD1
V gene: TRBV28
CDR3 DNA: TGTGCCAGCAGTTTAGGCGGACAGGGCTATAATTCACCCCTCCACTTT
CDR3 protein: CASSLGGQGYNSPLHF

J gene: TRBJ1-1
clone size: many
D gene: .
V gene: TRBV2
CDR3 DNA: TGTGCCAGCAGTGTGGCCGGAGACAGCTTGAACACTGAAGCTTTCTTT
CDR3 protein: CASSVAGDSLNTEAFF

J gene: TRBJ2-1
clone size: .
D gene: TRBD2
V gene: TRBV28
CDR3 DNA: TGTGCCAGCAGTTTATCAGGCGGGAGGTCCTACAATGAGCAGTTCTTC
CDR3 protein: CASSLSGGRSYNEQFF

J gene: TRBJ1-5
clone size: .
D gene: .
V gene: TRBV19
CDR3 DNA: TGTGCCAGTAGTGTACAGGAGAATCAGCCCCAGCATTTT
CDR3 protein: CASSVQENQPQHF

J gene: TRBJ2-1
clone size: .
D gene: .
V gene: TRBV9
CDR3 DNA: TGTGCCAGCAGTTCCCGGGGTCCGAATTCCTACAATGAGCAGTTCTTC
CDR3 protein: CASSSRGPNSYNEQFF

J gene: TRBJ2-7
clone size: many
D gene: TRBD2
V gene: TRBV29-1
CDR3 DNA: TGCAGCGCCATGGGACTAGCGGAGAGCTCCTACGAGCAGTACTTC
CDR3 protein: CSAMGLAESSYEQYF

J gene: TRBJ2-3
clone size: .
D gene: .
V gene: TRBV7-2
CDR3 DNA: TGTGCCAGCAGCATGCAGGGCGGGATAAGCACAGATACGCAGTATTTT
CDR3 protein: CASSMQGGISTDTQYF

J gene: TRBJ1-2
clone size: many
D gene: .
V gene: TRBV5-1
CDR3 DNA: TGCGCCAGCAGCTTGGCCCAAGGGTATGGCTACACCTTC
CDR3 protein: CASSLAQGYGYTF

J gene: TRBJ1-5
clone size: .
D gene: .
V gene: TRBV4-1
CDR3 DNA: TGCGCCAGCAGCCAAGTTCGTCAGGCTCATCAGCCCCAGCATTTT
CDR3 protein: CASSQVRQAHQPQHF

J gene: TRBJ2-1
clone size: few
D gene: TRBD1
V gene: TRBV3-1
CDR3 DNA: TGTGCCAGCAGCCAAGTGTGGCAGGGGGCGAAGAGTGAGCAGTTCTTC
CDR3 protein: CASSQVWQGAKSEQFF

J gene: TRBJ2-3
clone size: .
D gene: TRBD2
V gene: TRBV9
CDR3 DNA: TGTGCCAGCAGCGCCACGGGAGGTCCAACAGATACGCAGTATTTT
CDR3 protein: CASSATGGPTDTQYF

J gene: TRBJ2-7
clone size: few
D gene: .
V gene: TRBV10-3
CDR3 DNA: TGTGCCACCGGACTCAAGAGCTCCTACGAGCAGTACTTC
CDR3 protein: CATGLKSSYEQYF

J gene: TRBJ2-3
clone size: .
D gene: .
V gene: TRBV21-1
CDR3 DNA: TGTGCCAGCAGCAAAGTTCCCGTAGGTAGCGGGGTTTATACGCAGTATTTT
CDR3 protein: CASSKVPVGSGVYTQYF

J gene: TRBJ2-1
clone size: .
D gene: .
V gene: TRBV6-1
CDR3 DNA: TGTGCCAGCAGTGCCGGCCAGCGTAGTGAGCAGTTCTTC
CDR3 protein: CASSAGQRSEQFF

J gene: TRBJ1-5
clone size: .
D gene: .
V gene: TRBV6-2/TRBV6-3
CDR3 DNA: TGTGCCAGCAGTGAAGGGATAGGAAGCAATCAGCCCCAGCATTTT
CDR3 protein: CASSEGIGSNQPQHF

J gene: TRBJ2-7
clone size: few
D gene: TRBD1
V gene: TRBV28
CDR3 DNA: TGTGCCAGCAGTCTCACCGGGACAGGGGGCTTATACGAGCAGTACTTC
CDR3 protein: CASSLTGTGGLYEQYF

J gene: TRBJ1-1
clone size: .
D gene: TRBD1
V gene: TRBV29-1
CDR3 DNA: TGCAGCGTTGAAGAACAGGGGATCGGGAACACTGAAGCTTTCTTT
CDR3 protein: CSVEEQGIGNTEAFF

J gene: TRBJ2-1
clone size: .
D gene: .
V gene: TRBV9
CDR3 DNA: TGTGCCAGCAGCGCCTCCTCCAGGGTTAATGAGCAGTTCTTC
CDR3 protein: CASSASSRVNEQFF

J gene: TRBJ2-1
clone size: few
D gene: .
V gene: TRBV11-2
CDR3 DNA: TGTGCCAGCAGCCAAGCCGAGAACAATGAGCAGTTCTTC
CDR3 protein: CASSQAENNEQFF

J gene: TRBJ2-7
clone size: few
D gene: .
V gene: TRBV28
CDR3 DNA: TGTGCCAGCAGTTTATACTACGAGCAGTACTTC
CDR3 protein: CASSLYYEQYF

J gene: TRBJ2-1
clone size: .
D gene: .
V gene: TRBV11-2
CDR3 DNA: TGTGCCAGCAGCTTATTAAGCTCCTACAATGAGCAGTTCTTC
CDR3 protein: CASSLLSSYNEQFF

J gene: TRBJ1-6
clone size: many
D gene: .
V gene: TRBV23-1
CDR3 DNA: TGCGCCAGCAGTCAATCAGGGTTGCATTCACCCCTCCACTTT
CDR3 protein: CASSQSGLHSPLHF

J gene: TRBJ2-2
clone size: .
D gene: .
V gene: TRBV10-1
CDR3 DNA: TGCGCCAGCAGATCTCCAGTCACCGGGGAGCTGTTTTTT
CDR3 protein: CASRSPVTGELFF

J gene: TRBJ1-6
clone size: few
D gene: .
V gene: TRBV5-1
CDR3 DNA: TGCGCCAGCAGCTTGGTTTCGGGGGCTCGTAGCTCCTATAATTCACCCCTCCACTTT
CDR3 protein: CASSLVSGARSSYNSPLHF

J gene: TRBJ2-7
clone size: .
D gene: TRBD1
V gene: TRBV12-3/TRBV12-4
CDR3 DNA: TGTGCCAGCAGTTTAGCGGACAGGGTCCACGAGCAGTACTTC
CDR3 protein: CASSLADRVHEQYF

J gene: TRBJ2-3
clone size: few
D gene: TRBD2
V gene: TRBV28
CDR3 DNA: TGTGCCAGCCTGACTAGCGGGATCTCTAGCACAGATACGCAGTATTTT
CDR3 protein: CASLTSGISSTDTQYF

J gene: TRBJ2-3
clone size: many
D gene: TRBD2
V gene: TRBV7-7
CDR3 DNA: TGTGCCAGCAGCCCCCAACTAGCGGGAGTGGATACGCAGTATTTT
CDR3 protein: CASSPQLAGVDTQYF

J gene: TRBJ2-3
clone size: many
D gene: TRBD2
V gene: TRBV2
CDR3 DNA: TGTGCCAGCAGGGCTGCTGAGCGGGGCGATACGCAGTATTTT
CDR3 protein: CASRAAERGDTQYF

J gene: TRBJ1-2
clone size: many
D gene: .
V gene: TRBV24-1
CDR3 DNA: TGTGCCACCAGTGATCTGAACTATGGCTACACCTTC
CDR3 protein: CATSDLNYGYTF

J gene: TRBJ1-2
clone size: many
D gene: .
V gene: TRBV28
CDR3 DNA: TGTGCCAGCGGGACAAGTCATGGCTACACCTTC
CDR3 protein: CASGTSHGYTF